One and the same sample provided the 23 T cell receptor beta chains below, sequenced in a study of blood T cell repertoires in COVID-19. Profiled with immunoSEQ multiplex PCR; TCRdb holds only in-frame clones, not every one. The sample holds about 87,000 clones, approximately 86% seen once. The specimen was peripheral blood. The receptors derive from a man aged 35 to 55 with acute or convalescent COVID-19.

The chain couples TRBV6-4 to TRBJ2-3; a possible D gene is TRBD2 (5 bases). The CDR3 is 16 residues long. The germline V gene encodes CDR1 MRHNA and CDR2 SNTAGT. V lost 0 bases and J lost 0, with 10 bases in between. DNA for the CDR3: TGTGCCAGCAGTGACTCGCCTAGCAAGAGCACAGATACGCAGTATTTT. This sequence encodes CASSDSPSKSTDTQYF.

J is TRBJ1-1 and V is TRBV5-5; the match to TRBD1 covers 8 bases. The length of the CDR3 is 17 residues. Germline loops: CDR1 SGHKS, CDR2 YYEKEE (reference sequence). J was trimmed by 0 bases and V by 4 bases; bases with no gene match: 11. CDR3 in amino acids: CASSPLDRGGLNTEAFF. CDR3 in DNA: TGTGCCAGCAGCCCTCTTGACAGGGGCGGATTGAACACTGAAGCTTTCTTT.

V gene TRBV2 combines with J gene TRBJ1-2, with 8 positions matching TRBD1. This CDR3 region has 13 residues. V gave up 4 bases and J gave up 7 bases; unmatched junction bases: 5. Looked up from germline, CDR1 is SNHLY and CDR2 is FYNNEI. The CDR3 DNA follows: TGTGCCAGCAGTGCAGGGGGCGTATCTGGCTACACCTTC. Its translation: CASSAGGVSGYTF. The full variable domain, rest sourced from reference TRBV2 and TRBJ1-2, is EPEVTQTPSHQVTQMGQEVILRCVPISNHLYFYWYRQILGQKVEFLVSFYNNEISEKSEIFDDQFSVERPDGSNFTLKIRSTKLEDSAMYFCASSAGGVSGYTFGSGTRLTVV.

There are a few counts of this clone. The CDR3 region has the DNA TGTGCCAGACTTGGCGGGAGCCCAGATACGCAGTATTTT. It translates to CARLGGSPDTQYF. The chain has TRBV6-4 and TRBJ2-3, with 7 bases fitting TRBD2. With V trimmed by 9 bases and J by 4 bases, 7 bases remained unmatched. This CDR3 has 13 residues. Germline lookup yields CDR1 MRHNA and CDR2 SNTAGT.

The rearrangement uses TRBV7-9 and TRBJ2-1; 8 bases are a match to TRBD2. Trimming at V came to 5 bases and at J to 2 bases, leaving 14 bases not matched to a gene. The CDR3 is 18 amino acids. The germline gives CDR1 SEHNR, CDR2 FQNEAQ (reference sequence). In nucleotides, the CDR3 is TGTGCCAGCAGCCGAACCGGCCTACTAGCGGAGGCCTACAATGAGCAGTTCTTC. Translated: CASSRTGLLAEAYNEQFF.

The CDR3 DNA follows: TGTGCCAGCAGCCCAATGCATGAGAGCTCGCATGGCTACACCTTC. This translates into CASSPMHESSHGYTF. The J gene is TRBJ1-2, the V gene TRBV3-1 (or the pseudogene TRBV3-2); D unclear. Germline lookup yields CDR1 LGHDT and CDR2 YNNKEL (reference sequence). The V gene lost 4 bases and the J gene lost 6 bases, with 18 bases spanning the gap. The CDR3 is made up of 15 amino acids.

This rearrangement joins TRBV3-1 (or the pseudogene TRBV3-2) to TRBJ1-2; D uncertain. The CDR3 spans 15 residues. Trimming removed 2 bases from V and 0 bases from J, with 10 bases in between. In germline, CDR1 is LGHDT, CDR2 YNNKEL (reference sequence). The CDR3 coding sequence is TGTGCCAGCAGCCAACAGGATTTAGCTAACTATGGCTACACCTTC. It yields the protein CASSQQDLANYGYTF.

This clone has only one observation. The rearrangement joins TRBV11-2 to TRBJ2-1; D perhaps matches TRBD1 (6 bases). Germline V CDR1 and CDR2: SGHAT, FQNNGV. This CDR3 spans 15 amino acids. With 4 bases removed from V and 5 bases from J, the gap between germline ends came to 15 bases. CDR3 loop: CASSWTGTHNNEQFF. CDR3 sequence (DNA): TGTGCCAGCAGCTGGACCGGGACACACAACAATGAGCAGTTCTTC.

This clone was counted between two and nine times. This chain connects TRBV11-2 to TRBJ2-7; 9 nucleotides agree with TRBD2. The CDR3 loop spans 17 amino acids. Germline loops: CDR1 SGHAT, CDR2 FQNNGV. Trimming took 1 base from V and 3 from J; bases not matched to a gene: 10. In DNA, the CDR3 is TGTGCCAGCAGCTTAGTAGGCGGGGGGGCGATGCACTACGAGCAGTACTTC. Its translation: CASSLVGGGAMHYEQYF.

V and J are TRBV4-1 and TRBJ1-1; tentative D call: TRBD1 (5 bases). This CDR3 has 14 residues. CDR1 MGHRA and CDR2 YSYEKL come from the germline V gene. V lost 2 bases and J lost 4, with 11 bases in between. The CDR3 loop reads CASSQLRQSTEAFF. In nucleotides, the CDR3 is TGCGCCAGCAGCCAACTTCGACAGAGCACTGAAGCTTTCTTT.

As DNA, the CDR3 is TGTGCCAGCAGTGTTGGGAGAGGTGAAAAACTGTTTTTT. Residues: CASSVGRGEKLFF. The chain employs TRBV2 and TRBJ1-4; no clear D. There are 13 residues in the CDR3. Trimming cost V 4 bases and J 7 bases, with 10 bases left between them. Germline lookup yields CDR1 SNHLY and CDR2 FYNNEI.

The CDR3 protein is CAWSVTGGRAYNEQFF. The CDR3 nucleotides read TGTGCCTGGAGTGTAACGGGCGGGAGGGCCTACAATGAGCAGTTCTTC. This chain connects TRBV30 to TRBJ2-1; 9 bases agree with TRBD2. This CDR3 comprises 16 residues. The V segment lost 0 bases and the J segment 2 bases; nucleotides outside the gene matches: 5. Germline-derived CDR1 and CDR2 are GTSNPN and SVGIG (reference sequence).

This chain uses TRBV6-5 with TRBJ2-2, with TRBD1 matching over 9 bases. Germline CDR1 and CDR2: MNHEY and SVGAGI. V lost 8 bases, J lost 2 bases, and 6 bases stayed unmatched. CDR3 length equals 15 residues. The CDR3 protein is CASRRTGANTGELFF. For the CDR3, the DNA is TGTGCCAGCCGTAGGACAGGGGCAAACACCGGGGAGCTGTTTTTT.

This chain joins TRBV30 and TRBJ1-3; D might be TRBD1 (5 bases). Trimming shortened V by 3 bases and J by 0 bases, and 12 bases separated the two germline ends. CDR1 and CDR2 (germline): GTSNPN, SVGIG (reference sequence). The CDR3 sequence is 15 residues long. The CDR3, as DNA: TGTGCCTGGAGCCGGGGGGGTATCTCTGGAAACACCATATATTTT. Amino acid sequence: CAWSRGGISGNTIYF.

The chain employs TRBV19 and TRBJ2-2, with a possible D match to TRBD2 (5 bases). Trimming removed 6 bases from V and 3 bases from J, with 14 bases in between. The CDR3 has 15 residues. Germline V gene sequence: CDR1 LNHDA, CDR2 SQIVND (reference sequence). This CDR3 is CASRVLGWDTGELFF. The DNA for the CDR3 is TGTGCCAGTAGGGTACTAGGCTGGGACACCGGGGAGCTGTTTTTT.

V gene TRBV10-3 combines with J gene TRBJ1-5; D unresolved. Germline CDR1 reads ENHRY; CDR2 reads SYGVKD. V was clipped by 0 bases and J by 0 bases, with 6 bases between them. This CDR3 contains 15 residues. Written as DNA, the CDR3 is TGTGCCATCAGTGAGTCTCTTTATAGCAATCAGCCCCAGCATTTT. Amino acids: CAISESLYSNQPQHF.

The chain combines TRBV3-1 (or the pseudogene TRBV3-2) with TRBJ1-1; TRBD1 matches at 9 bases. This CDR3 region has 14 residues. In germline, CDR1 is LGHDT, CDR2 YNNKEL (reference sequence). After removal of 4 bases from V and 4 bases from J, the junction contained 4 bases not matched to a gene. The CDR3 reads CASSRGTGSTEAFF. The CDR3 nucleotides read TGTGCCAGCAGCCGAGGGACAGGGAGCACTGAAGCTTTCTTT.

For this clone: One junction end disagrees with the germline gene, perhaps due to a read error. The rearrangement uses TRBV7-7 and TRBJ2-1; TRBD1 matches 11 bases. Germline lookup yields CDR1 SSHAT and CDR2 FNYEAQ (reference sequence). CDR3 size: 15 residues. CDR3 residues: CASSSGDRGLNEQFF. The CDR3, as DNA: TGTGCTAGCAGCTCCGGGGACAGGGGGTTGAATGAGCAGTTCTTC. The full variable domain, with the rest looked up from reference TRBV7-7 and TRBJ2-1, is GAGVSQSPRYKVTKRGQDVTLRCDPISSHATLYWYQQALGQGPEFLTYFNYEAQPDKSGLPSDRFSAERPEGSISTLTIQRTEQRDSAMYRCASSSGDRGLNEQFFGPGTRLTVL.

The CDR3 DNA reads TGCAGCGCCCCGGGACTAGCGGGAGGGACCGGGGAGCTGTTTTTT. It codes for CSAPGLAGGTGELFF. This chain joins TRBV29-1 and TRBJ2-2, with 16 bases aligning to TRBD2. The CDR3 has 15 residues. With V trimmed by 7 bases and J by 5 bases, 4 bases remained unmatched. Germline V lookup: CDR1 SQVTM, CDR2 ANQGSEA.

This chain connects TRBV9 to TRBJ1-1; 8 bases are shared with TRBD1. J lost 6 bases, V lost 3 bases, and 10 bases had no gene match. The CDR3 length is 15 residues. Germline V gene data show CDR1 as SGDLS and CDR2 as YYNGEE. The CDR3 loop reads CASSALLQGAAEAFF. In DNA, the CDR3 is TGTGCCAGCAGCGCCCTACTCCAGGGGGCGGCTGAAGCTTTCTTT.

V and J are TRBV6-1 and TRBJ1-2; 8 bases are shared with TRBD1. Germline loops: CDR1 MNHNS, CDR2 SASEGT. The CDR3 length is 15 residues. V gave up 1 base and J gave up 6 bases; unmatched junction bases: 7. The chain's CDR3 is CASSEGAGTGHGYTF. The CDR3 nucleotides read TGTGCCAGCAGTGAAGGGGCCGGGACAGGTCATGGCTACACCTTC.

V gene TRBV5-1 combines with J gene TRBJ2-7; 7 positions match TRBD1. Germline CDR1 is SGHRS and CDR2 is YFSETQ. V was pared by 0 bases and J by 2 bases, with 5 bases of the junction left unmatched. The CDR3 sequence is 15 residues long. CDR3 coding DNA: TGCGCCAGCAGCTTGGGGGACAGAGTGGCCTACGAGCAGTACTTC. Translated: CASSLGDRVAYEQYF.

The rearrangement uses TRBV30 and TRBJ2-7; maybe TRBD1 (6 bases). CDR1 GTSNPN and CDR2 SVGIG come from the germline V gene (reference sequence). Trimming took 3 bases from V and 2 from J, leaving 14 bases between them. The CDR3 is 14 amino acids. The CDR3 here is CAWRPSGTTYEQYF. CDR3 coding DNA: TGTGCCTGGAGGCCTTCCGGGACAACCTACGAGCAGTACTTC.